These T cell receptor beta chains were read from a single sample in a study of CD8 T cells in Susac syndrome. TCRdb used MiXCR to reprocess the immunoSEQ multiplex PCR reads, holding one entry per CDR3 protein. In the table there are about 150,000 distinct CDR3 sequences, about 94% of which are singletons. Sequencing was done on a sample of CD8+ T cells from PBMCs. These receptors originate from a human donor with multiple sclerosis. CDR3s include the opening cysteine and the closing phenylalanine or tryptophan. The D gene is left open where the match is weak. Size is stated for part of the rows, as once, few or many counts, or as a class when the clone is expanded.

v_gene	d_gene	abundance	j_gene	CDR3nt	CDR3aa
TRBV27	NA	NA	TRBJ1-6	TGTGCCAGCAGTAACGACAGAGGAGGATCACCCCTCCACTTT	CASSNDRGGSPLHF
TRBV12-3/TRBV12-4	NA	NA	TRBJ1-1	TGTGCCAGCACCCTTGGTGGAGTGAACACTGAAGCTTTCTTT	CASTLGGVNTEAFF
TRBV9	NA	NA	TRBJ2-2	TGTGCCAGCAGCGCCGGGGGAGACACCGGGGAGCTGTTTTTT	CASSAGGDTGELFF
TRBV27	TRBD1	NA	TRBJ1-1	TGTGCCAGCAGTTTAAGTTTGGGGACAGGGAACACTGAAGCTTTCTTT	CASSLSLGTGNTEAFF
TRBV9	NA	NA	TRBJ2-1	TGTGCCAGCAGTAAGGAGGGGGACTACAATGAGCAGTTCTTC	CASSKEGDYNEQFF
TRBV5-1	TRBD1	NA	TRBJ1-1	TGCGCCAGCAGCTTGGTAGGGACAGCACGATTGAACACTGAAGCTTTCTTT	CASSLVGTARLNTEAFF
TRBV19	NA	NA	TRBJ1-2	TGTGCCAGTAGAGCCCCCAGGTCCGGCTACACCTTC	CASRAPRSGYTF
TRBV12-3/TRBV12-4	NA	NA	TRBJ1-5	TGTGCCAGCAGGGCGGGGGGAGGCAATCAGCCCCAGCATTTT	CASRAGGGNQPQHF
TRBV13	NA	once	TRBJ2-7	TGTGCCAGCAGCCTAGGGGCCGAGGAGCAGTACTTC	CASSLGAEEQYF
TRBV10-3	NA	NA	TRBJ2-3	TGTGCCATCAGTGAGTCGTGGGTTGTCCAAGTCACAGATACGCAGTATTTT	CAISESWVVQVTDTQYF
TRBV2	NA	NA	TRBJ2-7	TGTGCCAGCAGTCGAGCCCCGACAGAGAGCTCCTACGAGCAGTACTTC	CASSRAPTESSYEQYF
TRBV9	TRBD2	NA	TRBJ2-3	TGTGCCAGCAGCCCACTAGCGGGGGCGGAGACAGATACGCAGTATTTT	CASSPLAGAETDTQYF
TRBV29-1	TRBD2	NA	TRBJ2-3	TGCAGCGCCTCAGAGCGGGGGCATCGTACAGATACGCAGTATTTT	CSASERGHRTDTQYF